This passage covers 30 T cell receptor beta chains from one sample sequenced in a study of blood T cell repertoires in COVID-19. Libraries were prepared by immunoSEQ multiplex PCR; TCRdb keeps only in-frame clonotypes and omits some of them. The sample holds fewer than 200,000 clones, about 85% seen once. Input material: peripheral blood. The receptor source for this set is a woman aged 55-69 years with COVID-19, enrolled during active disease.

The chain has TRBV19 and TRBJ1-5; 7 bases map to TRBD1. The CDR3 has 14 amino acids. Germline CDR1 reads LNHDA; CDR2 reads SQIVND (reference sequence). The ends lost 5 bases at V and 4 bases at J; junction bases unmatched: 5. The CDR3, as DNA: TGTGCCAGTAGTTCGACAGGGTTTAATCAGCCCCAGCATTTT. It translates to CASSSTGFNQPQHF.

The chain combines TRBV19 with TRBJ1-4; 7 bases are shared with TRBD1. The CDR3 sequence is 17 residues long. The germline gives CDR1 LNHDA, CDR2 SQIVND (reference sequence). The junction had 6 bases not matched to a gene; V was cut back by 0 bases and J by 2 bases. The CDR3 loop reads CASSIEEGGNTNEKLFF. CDR3 DNA: TGTGCCAGTAGTATAGAAGAAGGGGGCAACACTAATGAAAAACTGTTTTTT.

The rearrangement uses TRBV5-6 and TRBJ2-5, with TRBD1 matching 7 bases. CDR1 and CDR2 from the germline V gene are SGHDT and YYEEEE. The V and J ends lost 2 bases and 5 bases, in that order; junction bases with no gene match: 9. The CDR3 loop spans 15 amino acids. The CDR3 loop is CASSLGTGVVETQYF. CDR3 coding DNA: TGTGCCAGCAGCTTAGGAACAGGGGTGGTGGAGACCCAGTACTTC. The full variable domain, completed using reference TRBV5-6 and TRBJ2-5, is DAGVTQSPTHLIKTRGQQVTLRCSPKSGHDTVSWYQQALGQGPQFIFQYYEEEERQRGNFPDRFSGHQFPNYSSELNVNALLLGDSALYLCASSLGTGVVETQYFGPGTRLLVL.

V gene TRBV5-1 combines with J gene TRBJ2-1; 8 nucleotides align to TRBD2. The CDR3 consists of 15 residues. V lost 1 base to trimming and J lost 2 bases; unmatched junction nucleotides: 2. Germline assignment: CDR1 SGHRS and CDR2 YFSETQ. CDR3 residues: CASSLREGTYNEQFF. The CDR3 DNA sequence: TGCGCCAGCAGCTTGCGGGAGGGTACCTACAATGAGCAGTTCTTC.

The chain is built from TRBV7-9 and TRBJ1-6, with D perhaps TRBD1 (6 bases). This CDR3 comprises 15 residues. Germline V gene lookup returns CDR1 SEHNR and CDR2 FQNEAQ (reference sequence). Between the trimmed V and J ends, which lost 3 bases and 8 bases, there was a span of 14 bases. The CDR3 DNA reads TGTGCCAGCAGCTTTTCTGGGGGCAACGATTCACCCCTCCACTTT. Protein sequence: CASSFSGGNDSPLHF.

The sample holds one count of this clone. The chain recombines TRBV25-1 with TRBJ2-5, with 9 bases identical to TRBD1. V shed 3 bases and J 6 bases; nucleotides not matched to a gene: 8. The germline V gene has CDR1 MGHDK and CDR2 SYGVNS. This CDR3 has 15 residues. The CDR3 region has the DNA TGTGCCAGCAGTGACTCCGGGACAGGGAGTCAGACCCAGTACTTC. Amino acids: CASSDSGTGSQTQYF. Looking up the rest from reference TRBV25-1 and TRBJ2-5 gives the full variable domain: EADIYQTPRYLVIGTGKKITLECSQTMGHDKMYWYQQDPGMELHLIHYSYGVNSTEKGDLSSESTVSRIRTEHFPLTLESARPSHTSQYLCASSDSGTGSQTQYFGPGTRLLVL.

This clone is a singleton in its sample. The CDR3 reads CASRVGQSYGYTF. The DNA for the CDR3 is TGTGCCAGCAGGGTTGGACAGTCGTATGGCTACACCTTC. The chain carries TRBV6-5 and TRBJ1-2; perhaps TRBD1 as D (6 bases). The CDR3 is 13 residues long. V dropped 6 bases and J dropped 5 bases, with 13 bases sitting between them. The germline V gene encodes CDR1 MNHEY and CDR2 SVGAGI.

This chain connects TRBV15 to TRBJ1-1; 8 bases fit TRBD1. Losses at the gene ends were 0 bases for V and 4 bases for J; bases not matched to a gene: 4. CDR3 length: 15 residues. From germline, CDR1 is LNHNV and CDR2 YYDKDF (reference sequence). Here the CDR3 reads CATSRDRGPFTEAFF. CDR3 coding DNA: TGTGCCACCAGCAGAGACAGGGGGCCTTTCACTGAAGCTTTCTTT. The complete variable domain, with remaining parts taken from reference TRBV15 and TRBJ1-1, reads DAMVIQNPRYQVTQFGKPVTLSCSQTLNHNVMYWYQQKSSQAPKLLFHYYDKDFNNEADTPDNFQSRRPNTSFCFLDIRSPGLGDTAMYLCATSRDRGPFTEAFFGQGTRLTVV.

This clone showed up just a few times. The chain carries TRBV19 and TRBJ1-6, with D perhaps TRBD1 (5 bases). Trimming shortened V by 5 bases and J by 8 bases, and 10 bases separated the two germline ends. Germline V gene data show CDR1 as LNHDA and CDR2 as SQIVND (reference sequence). This CDR3 is built from 13 residues. The CDR3: CASSSRVDSPLHF. In nucleotides, the CDR3 is TGTGCCAGTAGTTCCAGGGTTGATTCACCCCTCCACTTT. The full variable domain, with the rest looked up from reference TRBV19 and TRBJ1-6, is DGGITQSPKYLFRKEGQNVTLSCEQNLNHDAMYWYRQDPGQGLRLIYYSQIVNDFQKGDIAEGYSVSREKKESFPLTVTSAQKNPTAFYLCASSSRVDSPLHFGNGTRLTVT.

V is TRBV3-1 (or the pseudogene TRBV3-2) and J is TRBJ1-1; D remains ambiguous. This CDR3 is 13 amino acids long. The V gene lost 4 bases and the J gene lost 6 bases, with 12 bases spanning the gap. Germline CDR1 LGHDT, CDR2 YNNKEL (reference sequence). The CDR3 loop reads CASSPSRRSEAFF. CDR3 coding DNA: TGTGCCAGCAGCCCCTCCAGGAGGTCTGAAGCTTTCTTT.

V is TRBV10-3 and J is TRBJ2-3; TRBD2 agrees at 13 bases. The CDR3 is 17 amino acids. Germline trimming cut 6 bases from V and 4 bases from J; bases unmatched to any gene: 10. CDR1 is ENHRY and CDR2 is SYGVKD in the germline V gene. CDR3 nucleotides: TGTGCCATCAGCCAAACTGGACTAGCGGGAGAGGCAGATACGCAGTATTTT. It codes for CAISQTGLAGEADTQYF.

The V gene is TRBV5-1, the J gene TRBJ1-1; D gene ambiguous. CDR3 size: 14 residues. Germline V CDR1 and CDR2: SGHRS, YFSETQ. V was trimmed by 4 bases and J by 1 base, leaving 11 bases between them. The CDR3 sequence: CASSPQASNTEAFF. Here the CDR3 DNA reads TGCGCCAGCAGCCCCCAGGCCTCGAACACTGAAGCTTTCTTT. The full variable domain, rest sourced from reference TRBV5-1 and TRBJ1-1, is KAGVTQTPRYLIKTRGQQVTLSCSPISGHRSVSWYQQTPGQGLQFLFEYFSETQRNKGNFPGRFSGRQFSNSRSEMNVSTLELGDSALYLCASSPQASNTEAFFGQGTRLTVV.

The rearrangement joins TRBV7-9 to TRBJ1-3; a possible D gene is TRBD1 (5 bases). CDR3 length equals 15 residues. V was trimmed by 1 base and J by 4 bases, leaving 11 bases between them. The germline gives CDR1 SEHNR, CDR2 FQNEAQ (reference sequence). The CDR3 coding sequence is TGTGCCAGCAGCTTAGGGGGCGCCGCCGGAAACACCATATATTTT. Translation gives CASSLGGAAGNTIYF.

The chain joins TRBV10-1 to TRBJ2-3, with 11 bases matching TRBD1. Germline CDR1 WNHNN, CDR2 SYGVQD (reference sequence). The junction had 6 bases not matched to a gene; V was cut back by 7 bases and J by 3 bases. The CDR3 spans 15 residues. The chain's CDR3 is CASNPGTGGTDTQYF. CDR3 nucleotides: TGCGCCAGCAATCCCGGGACAGGGGGTACAGATACGCAGTATTTT.

The rearrangement joins TRBV11-2 to TRBJ2-3; 11 nucleotides line up with TRBD2. The CDR3 has 16 amino acids. The V gene's germline CDR1 is SGHAT and CDR2 FQNNGV. Trimming cost V 1 base and J 6 bases; bases outside gene matches: 6. CDR3 nucleotides: TGTGCCAGCAGCTTAGGGTCACTAGCGGGAGTGGATACGCAGTATTTT. This translates into CASSLGSLAGVDTQYF.

The chain is built from TRBV6-5 and TRBJ2-7; TRBD2 might be the D (5 bases). The CDR3 spans 13 residues. Germline V gene sequence: CDR1 MNHEY, CDR2 SVGAGI. V was trimmed by 6 bases and J by 3 bases, leaving 12 bases between them. CDR3 sequence: CASSSGILYEQYV. The CDR3 bases are TGTGCCAGCAGCTCCGGGATCCTCTACGAGCAGTACGTC.

The V and J genes are TRBV14 and TRBJ1-5; D unresolved. With 4 bases removed from V and 2 bases from J, the gap between germline ends came to 6 bases. CDR1 SGHDN and CDR2 FVKESK come from the germline V gene. The CDR3 has 13 amino acids. DNA of the CDR3: TGTGCCAGCAGCCGCGGGGGCAATCAGCCCCAGCATTTT. It codes for CASSRGGNQPQHF.

This clone was seen only once. V usage is TRBV5-5 and J usage is TRBJ2-7, with D maybe TRBD1 (5 bases). V dropped 1 base and J dropped 7 bases, with 6 bases sitting between them. The CDR3 is 11 residues long. The germline V gene encodes CDR1 SGHKS and CDR2 YYEKEE (reference sequence). The CDR3 reads CASSLRGEQYV. Here the CDR3 DNA reads TGTGCCAGCAGCTTGAGGGGTGAGCAGTACGTC.

The chain joins TRBV3-1 (or the pseudogene TRBV3-2) to TRBJ2-5, with 11 bases fitting TRBD2. The germline CDR1 and CDR2 sequences are LGHDT and YNNKEL (reference sequence). The CDR3 is made up of 15 amino acids. J was trimmed by 5 bases and V by 4 bases; bases with no gene match: 6. The CDR3 protein is CASSLRLAGSETQYF. CDR3 DNA: TGTGCCAGCAGCCTACGACTAGCGGGGAGTGAGACCCAGTACTTC.

The chain has TRBV18 and TRBJ1-5, with 12 bases lining up with TRBD1. CDR3 size: 14 residues. CDR1 KGHSH and CDR2 LQKENI come from the germline V gene. The V gene end was trimmed by 9 bases and the J gene end by 2 bases; junction bases not matched to a gene: 2. The CDR3 coding sequence is TGTGCCAGTGGGACAGGGGGCGGCAATCAGCCCCAGCATTTT. Its protein product is CASGTGGGNQPQHF.

The V gene is TRBV2, the J gene TRBJ1-6; D gene uncertain. V dropped 7 bases and J dropped 3 bases, with 10 bases sitting between them. The CDR3 is made up of 14 amino acids. CDR1 and CDR2 from the germline V gene are SNHLY and FYNNEI. CDR3 DNA: TGTGCCAGCAACGGGGTAGGCTATAATTCACCCCTCCACTTT. It codes for CASNGVGYNSPLHF. Together with reference TRBV2 and TRBJ1-6, the CDR3 gives the full variable domain: EPEVTQTPSHQVTQMGQEVILRCVPISNHLYFYWYRQILGQKVEFLVSFYNNEISEKSEIFDDQFSVERPDGSNFTLKIRSTKLEDSAMYFCASNGVGYNSPLHFGNGTRLTVT.

The rearrangement uses TRBV5-1 and TRBJ1-1; 8 positions agree with TRBD1. The CDR3 has 14 amino acids. J lost 2 bases, V lost 4 bases, and 4 bases had no gene match. Germline V gene sequence: CDR1 SGHRS, CDR2 YFSETQ. The CDR3 region is CASSAGQANTEAFF. In DNA form, the CDR3 reads TGCGCCAGCAGCGCGGGACAGGCAAACACTGAAGCTTTCTTT.

This clone has just one count. The rearrangement joins TRBV18 to TRBJ1-4; D gene ambiguous. Per the germline V gene, CDR1 is KGHSH and CDR2 is LQKENI. The germline V and J ends were trimmed by 2 bases and 3 bases, with 10 bases remaining between them. This CDR3 has 15 residues. The CDR3 loop is CASSPNSPPNEKLFF. CDR3 coding DNA: TGTGCCAGCTCACCAAATTCTCCCCCTAATGAAAAACTGTTTTTT.

The V gene is TRBV2, the J gene TRBJ2-1; 8 bases are a match to TRBD1. With 8 bases clipped from V and 2 bases from J, the junction kept 14 bases outside the gene matches. CDR1 is SNHLY, CDR2 FYNNEI, per germline. This CDR3 is 17 amino acids long. CDR3 DNA sequence: TGTGCCAGCCCCGGACAGGGATTCGTCGAGACCTACAATGAGCAGTTCTTC. Its protein product is CASPGQGFVETYNEQFF.

The chain carries TRBV5-1 and TRBJ2-5; 7 nucleotides align to TRBD1. V lost 0 bases, J lost 5 bases, and 1 base stayed unmatched. The germline CDR1 and CDR2 sequences are SGHRS and YFSETQ. The CDR3 runs to 13 residues. The CDR3, as DNA: TGCGCCAGCAGCTTGGGCAGGGGGGAGACCCAGTACTTC. Protein: CASSLGRGETQYF.

This chain connects TRBV11-2 to TRBJ1-2; 7 bases line up with TRBD1. CDR3 length: 14 amino acids. Germline-derived CDR1 and CDR2 are SGHAT and FQNNGV. V lost 0 bases and J lost 4; bases outside the gene matches: 2. The CDR3 region has the DNA TGTGCCAGCAGCTTAGAGGGACAGTTCTATGGCTACACCTTC. The encoded protein is CASSLEGQFYGYTF.

CDR3 residues: CASSQDAGNFGYGYTF. The CDR3 nucleotides are TGTGCCAGCAGCCAAGATGCAGGAAACTTTGGGTATGGCTACACCTTC. V usage is TRBV3-1 (or the pseudogene TRBV3-2) and J usage is TRBJ1-2, with no clear D. The V end was cut by 0 bases, the J end by 5 bases, with 16 bases between. The CDR3 loop spans 16 amino acids. Germline loops: CDR1 LGHDT, CDR2 YNNKEL (reference sequence).

DNA for the CDR3: TGTGCCAGCAGTTACGAGACAGCCGGCAATCAGCCCCAGCATTTT. It encodes CASSYETAGNQPQHF. The rearrangement links TRBV6-6 to TRBJ1-5, with TRBD1 as a possible D gene (5 bases). V lost 2 bases to trimming and J lost 2 bases, with 10 bases between them. This CDR3 has 15 amino acids. Germline V gene lookup returns CDR1 MNHNY and CDR2 SVGAGI (reference sequence).

V and J are TRBV3-1 (or the pseudogene TRBV3-2) and TRBJ1-2, with 9 bases that match TRBD1. There are 14 residues in the CDR3. The ends lost 4 bases at V and 2 bases at J; junction bases unmatched: 2. Germline V lookup: CDR1 LGHDT, CDR2 YNNKEL (reference sequence). The CDR3 region is CASSRGTGNYGYTF. DNA for the CDR3: TGTGCCAGCAGCCGCGGGACAGGGAACTATGGCTACACCTTC.

The V call is TRBV6-5, the J call TRBJ1-5; possibly TRBD1 for D (5 bases). This CDR3 comprises 13 residues. V was clipped by 4 bases and J by 6 bases, with 10 bases between them. The germline V gene encodes CDR1 MNHEY and CDR2 SVGAGI. For the CDR3, the DNA is TGTGCCAGCAGTTTTTTCGGGGGTCAGCCCCAGCATTTT. Its translation: CASSFFGGQPQHF.